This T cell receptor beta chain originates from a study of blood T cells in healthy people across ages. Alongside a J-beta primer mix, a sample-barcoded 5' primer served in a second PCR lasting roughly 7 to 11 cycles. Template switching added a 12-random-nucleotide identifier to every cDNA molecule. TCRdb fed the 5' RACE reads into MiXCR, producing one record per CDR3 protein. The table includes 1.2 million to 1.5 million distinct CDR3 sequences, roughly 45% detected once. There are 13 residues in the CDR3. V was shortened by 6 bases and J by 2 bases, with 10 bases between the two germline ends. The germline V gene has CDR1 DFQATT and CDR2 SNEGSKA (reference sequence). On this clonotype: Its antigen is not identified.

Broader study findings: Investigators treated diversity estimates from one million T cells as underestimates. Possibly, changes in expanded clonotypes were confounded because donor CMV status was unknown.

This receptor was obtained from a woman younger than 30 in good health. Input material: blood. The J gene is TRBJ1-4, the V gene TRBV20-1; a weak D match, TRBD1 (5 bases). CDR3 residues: CSARTPTNEKLFF. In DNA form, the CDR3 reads TGCAGTGCCAGGACACCTACTAATGAAAAACTGTTTTTT.